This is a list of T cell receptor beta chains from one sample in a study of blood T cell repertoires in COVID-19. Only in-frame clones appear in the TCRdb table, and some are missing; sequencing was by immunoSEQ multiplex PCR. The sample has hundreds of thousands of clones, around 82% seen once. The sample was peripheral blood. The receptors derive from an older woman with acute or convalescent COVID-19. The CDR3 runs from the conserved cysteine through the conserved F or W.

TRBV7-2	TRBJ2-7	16	CASSLEGTGKTYEQYF
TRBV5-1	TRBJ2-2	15	CASSFTSGNTGELFF
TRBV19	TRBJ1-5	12	CASLTGNQPQHF
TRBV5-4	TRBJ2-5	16	CASSNYVAGGRKTQYF
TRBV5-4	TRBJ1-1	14	CASSFGTRNTEAFF
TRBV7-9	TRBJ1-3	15	CASSLDGTSGNTIYF
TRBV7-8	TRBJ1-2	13	CASSLDSNYGYTF
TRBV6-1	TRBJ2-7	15	CASSEETGPFYEQYF
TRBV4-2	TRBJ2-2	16	CASSPAGRTNTGELFF
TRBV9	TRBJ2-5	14	CASSVGTTQETQYF
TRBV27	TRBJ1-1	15	CASSSLSRGPTEAFF
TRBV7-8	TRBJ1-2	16	CASSLALQTAYYGYTF
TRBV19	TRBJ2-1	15	CASSSGSTSYNEQFF
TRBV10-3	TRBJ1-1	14	CAISATGMNTEAFF
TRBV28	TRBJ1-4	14	CASSSGTTAARLFF
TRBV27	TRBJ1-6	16	CASSWFPTGSNSPLHF
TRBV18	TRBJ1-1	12	CASSERSTEAFF
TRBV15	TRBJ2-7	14	CATSPEGVSYEQYF
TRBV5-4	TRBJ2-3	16	CASSLVAGNPSDTQYF
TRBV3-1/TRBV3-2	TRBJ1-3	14	CASSQAGEGNTIYF
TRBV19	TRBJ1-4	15	CASSAPGQSHEKLFF
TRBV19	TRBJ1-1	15	CASLPGRALYTEAFF
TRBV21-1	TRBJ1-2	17	CASTKAWSQGACYGYTF
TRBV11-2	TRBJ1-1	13	CASSLGGRGEAFF
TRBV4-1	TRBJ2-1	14	CASSQVLLYNEQFF
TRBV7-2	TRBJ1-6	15	CASSLNAQYNSPLHF
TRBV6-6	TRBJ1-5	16	CASSYLRGTSNQPQHF
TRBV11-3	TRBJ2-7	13	CASSLLGASEQYF
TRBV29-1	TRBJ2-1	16	CSVDQRRQGTYNEQFF
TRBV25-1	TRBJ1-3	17	CASSESFGQFSGNTIYF
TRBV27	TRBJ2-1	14	CASSGLAGGNEQFF
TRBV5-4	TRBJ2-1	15	CASSFSSGVGDEQFF
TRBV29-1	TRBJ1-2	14	CSVVEGAANYGYTF
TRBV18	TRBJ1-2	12	CATTGINYGYTF
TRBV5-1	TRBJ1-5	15	CASSLGDRVKEPQHF
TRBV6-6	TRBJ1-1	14	CASSSGQGNTEAFF
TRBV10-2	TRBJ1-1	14	CASSALDRVTEAFF
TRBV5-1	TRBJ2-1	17	CASSPMTSWNPSGEQFF
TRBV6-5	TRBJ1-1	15	CSSSSGGTLNTEAFF
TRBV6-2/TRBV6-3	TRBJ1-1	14	CASSLGQGNTEAFF
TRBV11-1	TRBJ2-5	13	CASSLAEGQTQYF
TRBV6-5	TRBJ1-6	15	CASSQGTGRTSPLHF
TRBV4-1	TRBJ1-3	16	CASSPLPREGGNTIYF
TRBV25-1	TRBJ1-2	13	CASSEGGYYGYTF
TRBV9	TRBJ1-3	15	CASSVEGGRGNTIYF
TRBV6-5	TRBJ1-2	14	CASSSGDRYYGYTF
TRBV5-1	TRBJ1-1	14	CASSLVGRGTEAFF